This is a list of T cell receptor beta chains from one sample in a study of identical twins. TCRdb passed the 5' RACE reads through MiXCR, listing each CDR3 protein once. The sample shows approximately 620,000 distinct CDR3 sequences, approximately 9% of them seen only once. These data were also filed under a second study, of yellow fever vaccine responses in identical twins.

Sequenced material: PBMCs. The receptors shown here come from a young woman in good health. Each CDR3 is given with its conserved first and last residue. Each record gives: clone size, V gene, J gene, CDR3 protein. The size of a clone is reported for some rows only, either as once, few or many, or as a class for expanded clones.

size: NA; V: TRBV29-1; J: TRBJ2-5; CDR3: CSVQTGQETQYF
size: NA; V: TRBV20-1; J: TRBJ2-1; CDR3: CCARDQDPTNKDEQFF
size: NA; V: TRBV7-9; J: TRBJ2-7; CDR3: CASSLEQGISHEQYF
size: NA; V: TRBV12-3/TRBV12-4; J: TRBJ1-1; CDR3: CASSLTKQAFF
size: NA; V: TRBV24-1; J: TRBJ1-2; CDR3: CATSEGGQGYGYTF
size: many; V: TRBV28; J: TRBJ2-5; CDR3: CASSLWDSGLAETQYF
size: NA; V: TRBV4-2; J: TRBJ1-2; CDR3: CASSQDLQNYGYTF
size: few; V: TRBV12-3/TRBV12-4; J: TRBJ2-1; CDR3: CASSSQRTNEQFF
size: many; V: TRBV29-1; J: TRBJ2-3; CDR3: CSVAGTGSTDTQYF
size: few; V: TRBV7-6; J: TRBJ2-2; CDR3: CASSRWNTGELFF
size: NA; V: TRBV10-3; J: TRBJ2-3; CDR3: CAITRQGKSTDTQYF
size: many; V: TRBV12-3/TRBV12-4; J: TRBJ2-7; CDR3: CASSPRDRYEQYF
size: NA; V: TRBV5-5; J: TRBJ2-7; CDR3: CASSWTSGNYEQYF
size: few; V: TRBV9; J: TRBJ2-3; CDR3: CASSDPGQAISTDTQYF
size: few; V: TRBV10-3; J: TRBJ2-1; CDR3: CAIRGTGSGEQFF
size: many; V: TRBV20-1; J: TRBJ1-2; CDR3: CSARMTAVYTF
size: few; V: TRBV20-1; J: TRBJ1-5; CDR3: CSARVENQPQHF
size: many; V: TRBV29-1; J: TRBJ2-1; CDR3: CSVEGRYNEQFF
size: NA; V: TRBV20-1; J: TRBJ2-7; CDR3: CSAQARMSYEQYF
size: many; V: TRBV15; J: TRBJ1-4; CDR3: CATSSHTGGPANEKLFF
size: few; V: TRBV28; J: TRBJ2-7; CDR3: CASSLVSFGDKDEQYF
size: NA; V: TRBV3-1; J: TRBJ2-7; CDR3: CASSSRHQPRYYEQYF
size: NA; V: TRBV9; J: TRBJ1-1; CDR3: CASSVGAKSEAFF
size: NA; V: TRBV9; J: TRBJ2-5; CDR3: CASSVATATSGLFETQYF
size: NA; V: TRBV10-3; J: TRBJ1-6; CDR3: CAIMGAVNSPLHF
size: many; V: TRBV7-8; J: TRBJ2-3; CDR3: CASSYPSGGAEDTQYF
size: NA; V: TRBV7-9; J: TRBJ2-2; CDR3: CASSIGTGFTGELFF
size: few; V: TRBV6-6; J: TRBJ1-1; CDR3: CASRGVGTEAFF
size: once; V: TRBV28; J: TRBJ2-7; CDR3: CASSFRQGPGNEQYF
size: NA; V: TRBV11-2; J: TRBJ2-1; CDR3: CASSANIGTGPYNEQFF
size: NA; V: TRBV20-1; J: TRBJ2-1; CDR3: CSARDPELAGGWFF